The 2 T cell receptor beta chains in this list originate from one sample, sequenced in a study of blood T cell repertoires in COVID-19. The repertoire was sequenced with immunoSEQ multiplex PCR; TCRdb's copy has only in-frame clones and lacks some. The sample records about 190,000 clones, about 88% being singletons. Sequencing was performed on peripheral blood. The receptors here all came from a woman aged 40-49 years who had recovered from COVID-19.

The chain uses TRBV27 and TRBJ2-7; D remains ambiguous. The V end was cut by 6 bases, the J end by 3 bases, with 6 bases between. The CDR3 loop spans 11 amino acids. Germline-derived CDR1 and CDR2 are MNHEY and SMNVEV (reference sequence). CDR3 loop: CASSDFYEQYF. In nucleotides, the CDR3 is TGTGCCAGCAGCGACTTCTACGAGCAGTACTTC.

This chain's CDR3 is CASSQGYSSGNTIYF. CDR3 nucleotide sequence: TGTGCCAGCAGCCAAGGTTATAGCTCTGGAAACACCATATATTTT. The chain recombines TRBV3-1 (or the pseudogene TRBV3-2) with TRBJ1-3; the D is unclear. Germline CDR1 reads LGHDT; CDR2 reads YNNKEL (reference sequence). This CDR3 has 15 residues. V lost 1 base and J lost 0, with 7 bases in between.